Below are 2 T cell receptor beta chains sequenced from a single sample in a study of blood T cells in healthy people across ages. The use of a sample-barcoded 5' primer and a J-beta primer mix characterized a second PCR of 7 to 11 cycles. TCRdb processed the 5' RACE reads anew with MiXCR; each CDR3 protein has one entry. Of approximately 690,000 distinct CDR3 sequences in the sample, under 70% were seen once. The specimen sequenced was blood. All receptors derive from a man aged 60-69 years in good health.

The V and J genes are TRBV2 and TRBJ2-3; the D is unclear. From germline, CDR1 is SNHLY and CDR2 FYNNEI. This CDR3 region has 12 residues. The V end was cut by 9 bases, the J end by 3 bases, with 10 bases between. The CDR3 region is CASLPATDTQYF. The CDR3 DNA sequence: TGTGCCAGTCTGCCGGCGACAGATACGCAGTATTTT.

The chain joins TRBV12-3 or TRBV12-4 to TRBJ1-2; weak D call: TRBD1 (5 bases). Trimming shortened V by 3 bases and J by 8 bases, and 16 bases separated the two germline ends. CDR3 length: 14 amino acids. The CDR3 DNA is TGTGCCAGCAGTTTTGCCGGGACTCTTGGGGGCTACACCTTC. Translating it yields CASSFAGTLGGYTF.